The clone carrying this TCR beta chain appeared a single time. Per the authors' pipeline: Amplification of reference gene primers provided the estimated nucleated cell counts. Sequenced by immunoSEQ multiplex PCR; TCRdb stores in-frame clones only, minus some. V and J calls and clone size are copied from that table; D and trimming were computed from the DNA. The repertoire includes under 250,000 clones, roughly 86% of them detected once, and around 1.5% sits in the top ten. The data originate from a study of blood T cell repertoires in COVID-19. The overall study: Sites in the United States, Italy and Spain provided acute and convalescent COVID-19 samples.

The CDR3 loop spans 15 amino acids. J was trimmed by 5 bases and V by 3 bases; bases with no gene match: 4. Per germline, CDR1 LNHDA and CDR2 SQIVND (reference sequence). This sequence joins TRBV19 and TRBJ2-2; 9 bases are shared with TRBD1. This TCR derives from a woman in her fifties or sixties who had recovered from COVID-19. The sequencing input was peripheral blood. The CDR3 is CASSIDRGMTGELFF. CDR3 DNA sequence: TGTGCCAGTAGTATCGACAGGGGGATGACCGGGGAGCTGTTTTTT. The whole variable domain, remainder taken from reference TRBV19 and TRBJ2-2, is DGGITQSPKYLFRKEGQNVTLSCEQNLNHDAMYWYRQDPGQGLRLIYYSQIVNDFQKGDIAEGYSVSREKKESFPLTVTSAQKNPTAFYLCASSIDRGMTGELFFGEGSRLTVL.